What follows are 18 T cell receptor beta chains derived from one specimen sequenced in a study of monozygotic twins with inflammatory bowel disease. One entry per CDR3 protein, without DNA, is what TCRdb gives after re-calling the 5' RACE reads. This table lists around 140,000 distinct CDR3 sequences. Sequencing was performed on blood. These receptor sequences come from a human donor with ulcerative colitis or Crohn's disease, or a healthy co-twin of an affected twin (not recorded which).

V and J are TRBV20-1 and TRBJ1-2. The CDR3 covers 11 residues. The germline CDR1 and CDR2 sequences are DFQATT and SNEGSKA (reference sequence). The CDR3 spells CSASRGEGYTF.

This sequence joins TRBV6-5 and TRBJ1-2. The CDR3 totals 17 residues. The germline CDR1 and CDR2 sequences are MNHEY and SVGAGI. The CDR3: CASSNLILRREGYGYTF.

The CDR3 spells CASSYPHRDTEQYF. V usage is TRBV6-2 or TRBV6-3 and J usage is TRBJ2-7; no DNA is available, so the TRBD1 call from TCRdb remains unchecked. Germline V gene data show CDR1 as MNHEY and CDR2 as SVGEGT. The length of the CDR3 is 14 residues.

The J gene is TRBJ1-5, the V gene TRBV7-3; TCRdb reports TRBD1, a call that lacks DNA to check it against. Germline V gene lookup returns CDR1 SGHTA and CDR2 FQGTGA. The CDR3 spans 14 residues. The CDR3: CASSLTGGNQPQHF.

The chain links TRBV5-5 to TRBJ2-3; no DNA is available, so the TRBD1 call from TCRdb remains unchecked. Germline values: CDR1 SGHKS, CDR2 YYEKEE (reference sequence). This CDR3 is 14 amino acids long. CDR3 protein: CASSLEGDTDTQYF.

This sequence joins TRBV6-9 and TRBJ2-2; TCRdb gives TRBD1 as the D gene, but with no DNA this cannot be confirmed. Germline V gives CDR1 MNHGY, CDR2 SVAAGI. CDR3 length equals 12 residues. This CDR3 is CAAPPGAGELFF.

V and J are TRBV6-5 and TRBJ1-1; without DNA, the TCRdb call of TRBD1 cannot be checked. Germline-derived CDR1 and CDR2 are MNHEY and SVGAGI. The CDR3 loop spans 18 amino acids. The CDR3 is CASSYSRGRPMALTEAFF.

This chain connects TRBV20-1 to TRBJ1-6; TCRdb indicates TRBD1, and absent DNA this call remains unverified. The CDR3 covers 16 residues. Germline V CDR1 and CDR2: DFQATT, SNEGSKA (reference sequence). The CDR3 is CSATRGLSSYNSPLHF.

This chain links TRBV12-3 or TRBV12-4 with TRBJ2-7; TCRdb's D call, TRBD1, is unchecked because there is no DNA. The CDR3 runs to 15 residues. CDR3 sequence reads: CASSSRGPGSYEQYF.

V gene TRBV4-1 combines with J gene TRBJ2-3; the TCRdb D gene call, TRBD2, has no DNA to confirm it. Looked up from germline, CDR1 is MGHRA and CDR2 is YSYEKL. The CDR3 contains 17 residues. This chain's CDR3 is CASSHLASGGLTDTQYF.

The CDR3 reads CSVEGENQPQHF. The rearrangement uses TRBV29-1 and TRBJ1-5. Germline V gene lookup returns CDR1 SQVTM and CDR2 ANQGSEA. There are 12 residues in the CDR3.

The genes are TRBV19 and TRBJ2-1; the D gene TCRdb calls, TRBD1, cannot be checked with no DNA. The CDR3 has 16 amino acids. Germline V gene lookup returns CDR1 LNHDA and CDR2 SQIVND (reference sequence). The CDR3 loop reads CASSTAGQGRYNEQFF.

The CDR3 sequence is CASSSTRRETQYF. The chain joins TRBV12-3 or TRBV12-4 to TRBJ2-5; TCRdb outputs TRBD2, but without DNA this stays unchecked. The CDR3 sequence is 13 residues long.

This chain connects TRBV4-1 to TRBJ1-5. The CDR3 extends over 16 amino acids. Germline CDR1 is MGHRA and CDR2 is YSYEKL. CDR3: CASSQPTRGLLQPQHF.

The CDR3 sequence is CASSLTLAGGEETQYF. V gene TRBV13 combines with J gene TRBJ2-5; TCRdb selects TRBD2, and the lack of DNA leaves this call unchecked. The germline V gene has CDR1 PRHDT and CDR2 FYEKMQ (reference sequence). This CDR3 comprises 16 residues.

V usage is TRBV28 and J usage is TRBJ1-5; TCRdb's assignment of TRBD1 cannot be checked, as there is no DNA. Germline lookup yields CDR1 MDHEN and CDR2 SYDVKM. The CDR3 length is 17 residues. CDR3: CASSLSPRQGPNQPQHF.

This sequence joins TRBV5-4 and TRBJ1-1. The V gene's germline CDR1 is SGHNT and CDR2 YYREEE (reference sequence). The CDR3 is 16 residues long. CDR3 sequence: CASSLSAAALNTEAFF.

The chain joins TRBV5-1 to TRBJ1-3. The CDR3 spans 15 residues. Germline CDR1 is SGHRS and CDR2 is YFSETQ. CDR3 in amino acids: CASSLAGMSGNTIYF.